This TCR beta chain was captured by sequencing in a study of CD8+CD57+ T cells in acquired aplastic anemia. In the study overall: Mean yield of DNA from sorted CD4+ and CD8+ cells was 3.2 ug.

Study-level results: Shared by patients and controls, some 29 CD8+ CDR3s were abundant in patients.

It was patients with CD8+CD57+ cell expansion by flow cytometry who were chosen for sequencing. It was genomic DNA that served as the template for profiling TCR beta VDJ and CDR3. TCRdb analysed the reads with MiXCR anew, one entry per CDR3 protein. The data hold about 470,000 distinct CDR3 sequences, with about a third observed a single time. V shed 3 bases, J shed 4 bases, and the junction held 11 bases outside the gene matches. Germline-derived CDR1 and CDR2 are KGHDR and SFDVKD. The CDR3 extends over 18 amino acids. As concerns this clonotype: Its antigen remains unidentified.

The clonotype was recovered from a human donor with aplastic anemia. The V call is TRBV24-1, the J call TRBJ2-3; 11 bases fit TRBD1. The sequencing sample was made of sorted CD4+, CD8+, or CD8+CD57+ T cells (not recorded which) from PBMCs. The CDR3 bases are TGTGCCACCAGTGATGCCGAGCCCGGGACAGGGGGACCAGATACGCAGTATTTT. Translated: CATSDAEPGTGGPDTQYF.